The sequence of this T cell receptor (beta chain) was determined in a study of naive and memory T cell subsets (dated by TCRdb to about 2017). About the full investigation: The study applied an open-source, UMI-based TCR alpha and beta sequencing pipeline to sorted naive and memory peripheral blood T cell subsets. IgG serology results and the functional CMV T cell responses were in complete agreement. RNA was DNase-treated and reverse transcribed with TCR constant-region primers, mostly using SuperScript III.

The germline V gene (reference sequence) provides CDR1 PRHDT and CDR2 FYEKMQ. From its cysteine to its phenylalanine, the CDR3 spans 15 amino acids. Only the CDR3 DNA is retained, 45 bases long and in frame from the first base. V loses 3 bases of germline sequence and J loses 6 bases, and the interval between the two ends is 15 bases. The library was made by UMI-ligation and nested PCR. To cover both TRBC1 and TRBC2, the beta constant-region primer consisted of an equimolar mix of two oligonucleotides. A single-stranded oligonucleotide carrying the SP2 primer and a 12-nucleotide UMI was ligated to the 3' end of the cDNA by T4 RNA ligase 1. The ligated cDNA went through four rounds of PCR with nested alpha and beta constant-region primers together with the SP2 primer. Incubation of the ligation reaction was carried out at 16 degrees C for about 18-25 hours. PCR2 was typically run as a SYBR Green qPCR and stopped at a predetermined threshold to prevent over-amplification. All purifications after the first were performed with Agencourt AMPure XP magnetic beads. Libraries were quantified by Qubit and checked on a TapeStation, with a main peak expected near 650 bp. Pooled libraries were sequenced on an Illumina MiSeq using v2 2x251 paired-end kits, and typically 1-2 million reads were obtained per sample. Libraries were pooled at about 4 nM per sample, and about 4.5-7.5% PhiX was added to improve cluster recognition. In the authors' own workflow: V and J genes were assigned to Demultiplexor-processed FASTQ reads by Decombinator through tag matching, with a single base-pair mismatch being allowed. Collapsinator relied on UMIs to fix sequencing errors as well as frequency errors caused by PCR heterogeneity. CDR3Translator translated TCRs and extracted CDR3s from the conserved cysteine to the FGXG phenylalanine, flagging non-productive sequences. Repertoires were subsampled to equal numbers of UMI-defined TCRs before Gini, Shannon entropy and inverse Simpson indices were calculated. Clonotype abundance distributions were fitted to a power law by maximum likelihood within the linear range. On one naive CD8 sample, the pipeline and MIGEC gave similar UMI counts, unique TCR numbers and clonal distributions. One analysis removed from the naive repertoire any naive TCRs that were also found in any memory subset from the same donor. The repertoires were searched for under 7,500 CMV-associated CDR3 sequences that had been compiled from VDJdb and a published dataset. In TCRdb, the public reads were trimmed at Q25 with fastp and aligned with MiXCR, with productive beta chains retained. Every CDR3 protein is listed once, alongside the most common genes and DNA of its rows. Clone size and V and J calls follow TCRdb, not the original study. For this sample there are 130,000 to 150,000 distinct CDR3 sequences; 15% to 20% appear just once. 0.14% of the sample lies in the top ten.

What the research found in general, with its limitations: In both CD4 and CD8 cells, going from naive through CM, EM and EMRA, the Gini index went up while Shannon and inverse Simpson diversity went down. The repertoire findings for the naive and memory subsets could not be validated against a ground truth, as none was available. TCR abundance followed a power law with an exponent that was different for naive and memory subsets but consistent across the three individuals. A few larger clonotypes were present in naive repertoires, particularly the CD8 repertoires, and these clonotypes were possibly memory cells re-expressing CD45RA. RNA-based TCR counts may be affected by expression changes linked to T cell activation and differentiation. Each clonotype was defined as a single alpha or beta chain sequence rather than as a paired alpha/beta receptor. Following error correction, more than 90% of naive TCR sequences occurred only once, which made naive abundance distributions much steeper than those of memory subsets.

This clonotype appeared a few times. Its antigen target is currently unknown. No per-base quality is available; no much larger clone lies one base away. From the second PCR step on, the TCR alpha and beta chain libraries were amplified in separate reactions. CMV status of each donor was established by measuring IFNgamma production from CD4+ T cells after fresh PBMCs were stimulated overnight with CMV viral lysate. CD4 T cells were positively selected using Miltenyi beads, after which CD8 T cells were positively selected from the CD4-negative fraction. Cells were stained for CD3, CD4, CD8, CD45RA, CD27 and a live/dead dye and were sorted on a BD Aria II into four subsets based on CD45RA and CD27. A few healthy volunteers provided blood, and the blood of each volunteer was split into CD4 and CD8 T cells and then into four differentiation subsets. Approximately 0.13 L of peripheral blood was drawn per donor, and PBMC were isolated by Ficoll-Paque PLUS density-gradient centrifugation. The sorted cells were lysed in RLT buffer, after which RNA was extracted using a Qiagen RNeasy kit and kept at -80 degrees C.

The receptor comes from a human donor in good health. Recombination connected TRBV13 to TRBJ2-1; the D gene remains uncertain. Sequenced material: naive CD4+ T cells from blood. The cell subset or site label corresponds to: naive T cells, CD45RA high CD27+. The bases are TGTGCCAGCAGCTTTAACCAAGCTGGGCTCAATGAGCAGTTCTTC. It translates to CASSFNQAGLNEQFF. Where the CDR3 stops, the reference TRBV13 and TRBJ2-1 genes take over; the full variable domain is AAGVIQSPRHLIKEKRETATLKCYPIPRHDTVYWYQQGPGQDPQFLISFYEKMQSDKGSIPDRFSAQQFSDYHSELNMSSLELGDSALYFCASSFNQAGLNEQFFGPGTRLTVL.